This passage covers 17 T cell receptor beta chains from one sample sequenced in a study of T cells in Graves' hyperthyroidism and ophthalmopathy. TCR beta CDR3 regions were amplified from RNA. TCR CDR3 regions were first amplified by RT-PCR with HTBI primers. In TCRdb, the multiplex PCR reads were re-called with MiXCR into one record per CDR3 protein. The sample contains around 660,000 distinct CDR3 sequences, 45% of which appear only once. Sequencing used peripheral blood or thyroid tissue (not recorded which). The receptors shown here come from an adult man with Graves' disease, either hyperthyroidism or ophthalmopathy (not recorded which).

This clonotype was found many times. The CDR3 DNA is TGTGCCAGCAGCGACTATGGGGACTATGGCTACACCTTC. This codes for CASSDYGDYGYTF. The rearrangement uses TRBV7-2 and TRBJ1-2; D uncertain. The CDR3 has 13 residues. V was cut by 5 bases and J by 3 bases, with 10 bases left in between. Per germline, CDR1 SGHTA and CDR2 FQGNSA.

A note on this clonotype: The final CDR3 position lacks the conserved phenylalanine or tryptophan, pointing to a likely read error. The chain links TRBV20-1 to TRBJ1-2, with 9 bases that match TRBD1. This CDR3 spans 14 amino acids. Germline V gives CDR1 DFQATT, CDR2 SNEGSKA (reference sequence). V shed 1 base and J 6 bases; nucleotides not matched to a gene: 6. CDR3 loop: CSARVRTGDDGYTL. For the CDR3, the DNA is TGCAGTGCTAGAGTTCGGACAGGGGACGATGGCTACACCCTC.

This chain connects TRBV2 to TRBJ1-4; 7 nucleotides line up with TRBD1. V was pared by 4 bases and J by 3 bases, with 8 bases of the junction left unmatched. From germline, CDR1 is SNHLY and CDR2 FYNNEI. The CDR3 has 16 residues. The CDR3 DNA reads TGTGCCAGCAGTGCGACAGGGATTGAGGCTAATGAAAAACTGTTTTTT. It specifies CASSATGIEANEKLFF. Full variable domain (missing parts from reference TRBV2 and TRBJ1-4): EPEVTQTPSHQVTQMGQEVILRCVPISNHLYFYWYRQILGQKVEFLVSFYNNEISEKSEIFDDQFSVERPDGSNFTLKIRSTKLEDSAMYFCASSATGIEANEKLFFGSGTQLSVL.

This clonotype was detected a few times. In DNA form, the CDR3 reads TGTGCCAGCAGTGAAACCTGGGGCCGATCAGGACCCCTCCACTTT. It encodes CASSETWGRSGPLHF. This chain joins TRBV2 and TRBJ1-6; D might be TRBD1 (5 bases). Germline loops: CDR1 SNHLY, CDR2 FYNNEI. This CDR3 has 15 residues. V lost 2 bases and J 12 bases, leaving 17 bases between the germline ends. The variable domain in full, completed from reference TRBV2 and TRBJ1-6, reads EPEVTQTPSHQVTQMGQEVILRCVPISNHLYFYWYRQILGQKVEFLVSFYNNEISEKSEIFDDQFSVERPDGSNFTLKIRSTKLEDSAMYFCASSETWGRSGPLHFGNGTRLTVT.

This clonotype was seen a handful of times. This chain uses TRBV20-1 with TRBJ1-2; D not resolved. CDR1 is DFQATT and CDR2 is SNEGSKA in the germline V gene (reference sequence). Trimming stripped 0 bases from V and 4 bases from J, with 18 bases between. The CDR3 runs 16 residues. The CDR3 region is CSARDSVRALSYGYTF. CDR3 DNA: TGCAGTGCTAGAGATTCGGTGAGGGCCCTTTCCTATGGCTACACCTTC.

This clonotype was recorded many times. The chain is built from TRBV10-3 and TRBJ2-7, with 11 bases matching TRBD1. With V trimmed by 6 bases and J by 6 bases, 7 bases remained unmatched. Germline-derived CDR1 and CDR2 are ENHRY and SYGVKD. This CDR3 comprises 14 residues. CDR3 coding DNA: TGTGCCATCAGACCCCCCGGGACAGGGGGCGAGCAGTACTTC. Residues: CAIRPPGTGGEQYF.

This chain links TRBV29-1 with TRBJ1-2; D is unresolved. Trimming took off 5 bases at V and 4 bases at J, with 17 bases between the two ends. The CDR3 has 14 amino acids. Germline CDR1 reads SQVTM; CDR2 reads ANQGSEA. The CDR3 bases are TGCAGCGTTAATGACGGACGGCAATTCTATGGCTACACCTTC. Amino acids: CSVNDGRQFYGYTF.

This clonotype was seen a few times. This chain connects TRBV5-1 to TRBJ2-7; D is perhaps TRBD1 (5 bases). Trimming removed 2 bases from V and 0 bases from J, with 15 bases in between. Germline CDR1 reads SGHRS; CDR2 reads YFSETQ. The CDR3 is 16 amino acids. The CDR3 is CASSFDSGISSYEQYF. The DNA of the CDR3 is TGCGCCAGCAGCTTCGACAGTGGGATCAGCTCCTACGAGCAGTACTTC.

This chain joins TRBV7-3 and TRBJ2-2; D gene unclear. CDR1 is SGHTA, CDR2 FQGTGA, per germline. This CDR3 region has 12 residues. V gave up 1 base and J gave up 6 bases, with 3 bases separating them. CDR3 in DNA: TGTGCCAGCAGCTTAAAGGCCGGGGAGCTGTTTTTT. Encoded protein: CASSLKAGELFF. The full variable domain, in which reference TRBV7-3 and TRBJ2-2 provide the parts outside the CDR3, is GAGVSQTPSNKVTEKGKYVELRCDPISGHTALYWYRQSLGQGPEFLIYFQGTGAADDSGLPNDRFFAVRPEGSVSTLKIQRTERGDSAVYLCASSLKAGELFFGEGSRLTVL.

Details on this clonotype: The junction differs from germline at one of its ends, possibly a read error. CDR3 loop: CAGSLGQSYGYTF. For the CDR3, the DNA is TGTGCCGGCAGCCTAGGACAGTCCTATGGCTACACCTTC. The rearrangement joins TRBV7-9 to TRBJ1-2, with a possible D match to TRBD1 (6 bases). The CDR3 length is 13 residues. Germline V CDR1 and CDR2: SEHNR, FQNEAQ (reference sequence).

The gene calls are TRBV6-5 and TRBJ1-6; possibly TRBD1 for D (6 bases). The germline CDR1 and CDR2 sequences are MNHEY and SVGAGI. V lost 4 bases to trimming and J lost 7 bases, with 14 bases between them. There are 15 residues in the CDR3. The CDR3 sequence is CASSSLGTLNSPLHF. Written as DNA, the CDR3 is TGTGCCAGCAGTTCCCTCGGGACATTGAATTCACCCCTCCACTTT.

The DNA for the CDR3 is TGCAGTGCTAGAGGGGGAGCCCAAGAGACCCAGTACTTC. Translating it yields CSARGGAQETQYF. The rearrangement links TRBV20-1 to TRBJ2-5; TRBD2 might be the D (5 bases). The V gene's germline CDR1 is DFQATT and CDR2 SNEGSKA (reference sequence). V gave up 1 base and J gave up 1 base, with 7 bases separating them. The CDR3 sequence is 13 residues long.

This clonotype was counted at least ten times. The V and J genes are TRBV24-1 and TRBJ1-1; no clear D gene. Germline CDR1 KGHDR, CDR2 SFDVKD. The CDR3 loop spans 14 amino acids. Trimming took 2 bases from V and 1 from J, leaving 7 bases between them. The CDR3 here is CATSDSAGNTEAFF. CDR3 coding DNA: TGTGCCACCAGTGATTCGGCAGGGAACACTGAAGCTTTCTTT.

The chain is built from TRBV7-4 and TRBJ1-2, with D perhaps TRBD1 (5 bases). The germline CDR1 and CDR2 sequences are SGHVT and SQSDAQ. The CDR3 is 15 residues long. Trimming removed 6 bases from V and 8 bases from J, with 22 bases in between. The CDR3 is CASSPAGRGGLGYTF. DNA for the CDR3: TGTGCCAGCAGTCCCGCGGGGAGGGGAGGGCTAGGCTACACCTTC.

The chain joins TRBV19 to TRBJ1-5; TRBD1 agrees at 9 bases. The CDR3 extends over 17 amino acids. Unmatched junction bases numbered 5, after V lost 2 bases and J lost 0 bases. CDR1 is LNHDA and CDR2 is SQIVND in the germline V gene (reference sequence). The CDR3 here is CASSIMDRGYSNQPQHF. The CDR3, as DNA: TGTGCCAGTAGTATAATGGACAGGGGTTATAGCAATCAGCCCCAGCATTTT.

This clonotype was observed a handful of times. CDR3 bases: TGTGCCAGCACTCCGGAGGGGAATAAGATGTACTTC. Protein product: CASTPEGNKMYF. The V and J genes are TRBV12-3 or TRBV12-4 and TRBJ2-7; the D gene is possibly TRBD2 (6 bases). Trimming cost V 7 bases and J 12 bases, with 19 bases left between them. The CDR3 sequence is 12 residues long.

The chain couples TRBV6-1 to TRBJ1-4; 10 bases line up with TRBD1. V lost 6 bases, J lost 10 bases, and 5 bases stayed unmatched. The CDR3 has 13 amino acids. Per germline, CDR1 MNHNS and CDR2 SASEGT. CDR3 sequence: CASSRDRGGKLFF. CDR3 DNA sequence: TGTGCCAGCAGCCGGGACAGGGGAGGAAAACTGTTTTTT.